One and the same sample provided the 19 T cell receptor beta chains below, sequenced in a study of T cells in Graves' hyperthyroidism and ophthalmopathy (dated by TCRdb to about 2019). Library creation used multiplex PCR. Data came from an Illumina HiSeq 2000. The TCR beta CDR3 regions were amplified from RNA transcripts. The TCR CDR3 was subjected to a first round of RT-PCR using the HTBI primer set and the Qiagen OneStep RT-PCR kit. The public reads were reanalyzed by TCRdb: fastp trimming at Q25, MiXCR alignment, in-frame beta chains only. Each CDR3 protein gets just one entry, which takes the most common genes and DNA from the rows behind it. The table for this sample lists hundreds of thousands of distinct CDR3 sequences; approximately 40% of them were counted only once. The leading ten clones occupy 8.9% of the sample. The material sequenced was blood. The receptors derive from a man aged 18 to 29 with Graves' hyperthyroidism.

This clonotype was seen ten or more times. This sequence joins TRBV7-8 and TRBJ1-6; 7 bases line up with TRBD1. This CDR3 is 14 amino acids long. The V segment lost 3 bases and the J segment 9 bases; nucleotides outside the gene matches: 5. The germline V gene encodes CDR1 SGHVS and CDR2 FQNEAQ. The DNA of the CDR3 is TGTGCCAGCAGCTTCGACAGGGAGGGTTCACCCCTCCACTTT. Amino acids: CASSFDREGSPLHF.

J is TRBJ1-1 and V is TRBV2; 10 nucleotides line up with TRBD1. The CDR3 covers 15 residues. After removal of 8 bases from V and 6 bases from J, the junction contained 12 bases not matched to a gene. Germline V gives CDR1 SNHLY, CDR2 FYNNEI. The CDR3 protein is CASSPADRGESEAFF. DNA for the CDR3: TGTGCCAGCTCACCTGCGGACAGGGGGGAATCTGAAGCTTTCTTT. Based on the CDR3 plus reference TRBV2 and TRBJ1-1, the full variable domain is EPEVTQTPSHQVTQMGQEVILRCVPISNHLYFYWYRQILGQKVEFLVSFYNNEISEKSEIFDDQFSVERPDGSNFTLKIRSTKLEDSAMYFCASSPADRGESEAFFGQGTRLTVV.

In its sample, this clonotype was seen many times. The genes are TRBV25-1 and TRBJ2-5; D gene uncertain. The V and J ends lost 3 bases and 5 bases respectively, with 4 bases between them. The germline V gene encodes CDR1 MGHDK and CDR2 SYGVNS. CDR3 size: 11 residues. Written as DNA, the CDR3 is TGTGCCAGCAGTGATTTCGAGACCCAGTACTTC. Its protein is CASSDFETQYF.

In its sample, this clonotype was seen many times. V usage is TRBV7-6 and J usage is TRBJ1-4, with unresolved D. CDR3 size: 13 residues. V lost 2 bases and J 8 bases, leaving 9 bases between the germline ends. Germline-derived CDR1 and CDR2 are SGHVS and FNYEAQ. CDR3 coding DNA: TGTGCCAGCAGCTTATCTGCCGGAGAAAAACTGTTTTTT. Amino acid sequence: CASSLSAGEKLFF.

As concerns this clonotype: A read error may produce the germline difference seen at one junction end. V gene TRBV6-5 combines with J gene TRBJ2-7; D gene uncertain. Germline CDR1 and CDR2: MNHEY and SVGAGI. The CDR3 is made up of 14 amino acids. The CDR3: CAGSYSDGAYEQYF. CDR3 DNA: TGTGCCGGCAGTTACTCGGACGGAGCCTACGAGCAGTACTTC.

This clonotype appeared a few times. V and J are TRBV19 and TRBJ1-1; 8 positions agree with TRBD1. Germline values: CDR1 LNHDA, CDR2 SQIVND (reference sequence). There are 16 residues in the CDR3. V was clipped by 5 bases and J by 5 bases; unmatched bases: 13. CDR3 protein: CASSLYPPDRETEAFF. CDR3 in DNA: TGTGCCAGTAGTTTGTATCCCCCGGACAGGGAGACTGAAGCTTTCTTT.

V usage is TRBV20-1 and J usage is TRBJ2-7; TRBD2 matches at 8 bases. In germline, CDR1 is DFQATT, CDR2 SNEGSKA (reference sequence). With 5 bases clipped from V and 6 bases from J, the junction kept 15 bases outside the gene matches. The CDR3 runs 15 residues. The CDR3 region has the DNA TGCAGTGCTCACCATCCGGGACTAGTGTCATCCGAGCAGTACTTC. It encodes CSAHHPGLVSSEQYF.

In its sample, this clonotype was seen a few times. J is TRBJ1-2 and V is TRBV7-9; D might be TRBD1 (5 bases). V was pared by 4 bases and J by 8 bases, with 14 bases between. This CDR3 has 13 residues. The V gene's germline CDR1 is SEHNR and CDR2 FQNEAQ (reference sequence). The CDR3 spells CASSYPQGPGYTF. CDR3 DNA: TGTGCCAGCAGCTACCCTCAGGGACCAGGCTACACCTTC.

Details on this clonotype: One base away lies a much larger clone, so this may be a sequencing read error. The DNA for the CDR3 is TGCAGCGTTGAACGGGGGGAAGAGACCCAGTACTTC. Its translation is CSVERGEETQYF. The chain joins TRBV29-1 to TRBJ2-5; 7 bases agree with TRBD2. V dropped 2 bases and J dropped 3; count of bases not matched to a gene: 0. Germline CDR1 reads SQVTM; CDR2 reads ANQGSEA. The CDR3 is 12 residues long. The full variable domain, with the rest looked up from reference TRBV29-1 and TRBJ2-5, is SAVISQKPSRDICQRGTSLTIQCQVDSQVTMMFWYRQQPGQSLTLIATANQGSEATYESGFVIDKFPISRPNLTFSTLTVSNMSPEDSSIYLCSVERGEETQYFGPGTRLLVL.

This chain uses TRBV20-1 with TRBJ2-2, with a weak D call TRBD2 (5 bases). The germline V and J ends were trimmed by 4 bases and 5 bases, with 11 bases remaining between them. The germline CDR1 and CDR2 sequences are DFQATT and SNEGSKA (reference sequence). The length of the CDR3 is 13 residues. Here the CDR3 reads CSAKAAETGELFF. For the CDR3, the DNA is TGCAGTGCTAAGGCAGCGGAGACCGGGGAGCTGTTTTTT.

This clonotype was seen more than once but under ten times. The rearrangement joins TRBV7-8 to TRBJ2-2; 11 bases agree with TRBD1. CDR1 is SGHVS, CDR2 FQNEAQ, per germline. The CDR3 loop spans 16 amino acids. V lost 5 bases to trimming and J lost 4 bases; unmatched junction nucleotides: 6. The CDR3 DNA follows: TGTGCCAGCAGCCCCGGACAGGGGGCGAGCACCGGGGAGCTGTTTTTT. Its translation is CASSPGQGASTGELFF.

The chain uses TRBV7-2 and TRBJ2-7; D is ambiguous. The CDR3 is 14 residues long. Germline CDR1 is SGHTA and CDR2 is FQGNSA. Trimming stripped 1 base from V and 2 bases from J, with 9 bases between. As DNA, the CDR3 is TGTGCCAGCAGCTTAGGGGAAGCTACCTACGAGCAGTACTTC. Translated, it gives CASSLGEATYEQYF.

This clonotype occurred many times. V is TRBV2 and J is TRBJ1-2; D ambiguous. The ends were cut back, 7 bases at V and 4 bases at J, with 7 bases in the middle. CDR1 is SNHLY and CDR2 is FYNNEI in the germline V gene. This CDR3 region has 11 residues. For the CDR3, the DNA is TGTGCCAGCATGGGGTTCTATGGCTACACCTTC. The encoded protein is CASMGFYGYTF.

The gene calls are TRBV7-2 and TRBJ2-5; D possibly corresponds to TRBD2 (5 bases). The ends were cut back, 5 bases at V and 1 base at J, with 14 bases in the middle. Germline CDR1 and CDR2: SGHTA and FQGNSA. The CDR3 totals 15 residues. The chain's CDR3 is CASSQDEGLQETQYF. CDR3 nucleotide sequence: TGTGCCAGCAGCCAAGACGAGGGTCTCCAAGAGACCCAGTACTTC.

This clonotype has a single count. The chain has TRBV7-8 and TRBJ1-3; D gene uncertain. The CDR3 contains 15 residues. Per the germline V gene, CDR1 is SGHVS and CDR2 is FQNEAQ. Trimming left V 5 bases short and J 3 bases short, with 14 bases between. CDR3 nucleotide sequence: TGTGCCAGCAGCCTCCACGTGGGATATGGAAACACCATATATTTT. This codes for CASSLHVGYGNTIYF.

The chain recombines TRBV11-2 with TRBJ1-1, with 7 bases fitting TRBD1. Trimming at V came to 1 base and at J to 0 bases, leaving 11 bases not matched to a gene. CDR3 length equals 18 residues. Per germline, CDR1 SGHAT and CDR2 FQNNGV. CDR3 DNA: TGTGCCAGCAGCTTAGGAGACAGGGTGGGGGTGATGAACACTGAAGCTTTCTTT. It translates to CASSLGDRVGVMNTEAFF.

A word on this clonotype: The junction departs from germline at one end; a sequencing error may be responsible. The rearrangement links TRBV15 to TRBJ1-5, with 7 bases that match TRBD1. Germline CDR1 LNHNV, CDR2 YYDKDF (reference sequence). The CDR3 is 14 amino acids. For the CDR3, the DNA is TGCGCCACCAGCGGGGGACAGCGCGATCAGCCCCAGCATTTT. This sequence encodes CATSGGQRDQPQHF.

This clonotype was seen ten or more times. The V gene is TRBV10-3, the J gene TRBJ2-5; no clear D gene. The germline V gene encodes CDR1 ENHRY and CDR2 SYGVKD. The CDR3 sequence is 14 residues long. V was clipped by 0 bases and J by 1 base, with 6 bases between them. In nucleotides, the CDR3 is TGTGCCATCAGTGAGTCGTTCTTCCAAGAGACCCAGTACTTC. Its protein is CAISESFFQETQYF.

For this clonotype: The conserved phenylalanine or tryptophan is not found at the CDR3 terminus, so this likely reflects a read error. This sequence joins TRBV20-1 and TRBJ1-1, with TRBD1 identical over 9 bases. CDR1 and CDR2 (germline): DFQATT, SNEGSKA (reference sequence). CDR3 length: 13 amino acids. The CDR3 region is CSERDRETGPAFL. DNA for the CDR3: TGCAGCGAGAGGGACAGGGAAACAGGACCCGCTTTCCTT.